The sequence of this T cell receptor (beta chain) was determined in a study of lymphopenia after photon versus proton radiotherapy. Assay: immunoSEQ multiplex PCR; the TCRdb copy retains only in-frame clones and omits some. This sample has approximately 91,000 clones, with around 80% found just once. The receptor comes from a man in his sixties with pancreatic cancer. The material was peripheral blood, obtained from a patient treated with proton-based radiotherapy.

CDR3 bases: TGTGCCAGCTCACCACGGCATTTCACCTACGAGCAGTACTTC. Translation gives CASSPRHFTYEQYF. This chain connects TRBV18 to TRBJ2-7, with unresolved D. Per germline, CDR1 KGHSH and CDR2 LQKENI. V was trimmed by 1 base and J by 2 bases, leaving 9 bases between them. CDR3 length: 14 residues.